This T cell receptor (beta chain) came from a study of vaccination effects on CD4 cells after COVID-19. Study-wide context: At 16 days and at one week before vaccination, samples were given by two convalescent patients.

As to this clone: Its antigen is not known.

Assay: immunoSEQ multiplex PCR; the TCRdb copy retains only in-frame clones and omits some. The data hold tens of thousands of clones, with around 67% observed a single time. Pools of viral peptides were used by the ViraFEST assay to expand antigen-specific CD4+ T cells ahead of sequencing. Isolation of CD4+ T cells took place after more than 9 days of culture. Infection dated between March and December 2020, before the Alpha, Beta and Delta variants reached the United States. The CDR3 has 12 residues. CDR1 and CDR2 from the germline V gene are MNHNY and SVGAGI (reference sequence). Trimming removed 7 bases at V and 4 bases at J, with 9 bases between.

The specimen was CD4+ T cells from PBMCs cultured with a peptide pool, collected before COVID-19 vaccination. The origin of this receptor is a human donor who had a prior SARS-CoV-2 infection. The chain employs TRBV6-6 and TRBJ2-3; no clear D gene. The CDR3 coding sequence is TGTGCCAGCAACGTCGGGTCAGATACGCAGTATTTT. Amino acid sequence: CASNVGSDTQYF.